The rows below give T cell receptor beta chains drawn from one sample of a study of T cell responses to AZD1222 COVID-19 vaccine. Some clones are missing from TCRdb's copy, which holds only in-frame ones; the method was immunoSEQ multiplex PCR. The data hold roughly 99,000 clones, with roughly 87% observed a single time. The sequences come from peripheral blood, collected 28 days after the second AZD1222 dose. All receptors derive from an adult who received the AZD1222 COVID-19 vaccine. CDR3s include the opening cysteine and the closing phenylalanine or tryptophan. A D gene is named only where the DNA matches it firmly. The listing skips clone size in some rows; elsewhere it reads once, few, many or a size class.

TRBD2	NA	TRBJ2-1	TRBV11-2	CASTLAGGYNEQFF	TGTGCCAGCACCTTAGCGGGGGGATACAATGAGCAGTTCTTC
NA	NA	TRBJ1-1	TRBV24-1	CATSDFFGEAFF	TGTGCCACCAGTGATTTCTTTGGGGAAGCTTTCTTT
NA	NA	TRBJ2-7	TRBV24-1	CATSAWDRSSYEQYF	TGTGCCACCAGTGCCTGGGATAGAAGCTCCTACGAGCAGTACTTC
NA	NA	TRBJ1-6	TRBV7-2	CASVPSRGASYNSPLHF	TGTGCCAGCGTACCTTCTCGAGGGGCTTCGTATAATTCACCCCTCCACTTT
NA	NA	TRBJ1-1	TRBV19	CASRTPSRGIDTEAFF	TGTGCCAGTAGGACACCAAGCAGGGGTATCGACACTGAAGCTTTCTTT
TRBD2	NA	TRBJ2-1	TRBV24-1	CATSDSSGAKINEQFF	TGTGCCACCAGTGATTCTAGCGGGGCGAAAATCAATGAGCAGTTCTTC
TRBD2	NA	TRBJ2-7	TRBV28	CASRTGTSAHYEQYF	TGTGCCAGCAGGACAGGGACTAGCGCACACTACGAGCAGTACTTC
TRBD1	NA	TRBJ1-3	TRBV30	CAWSRGQGGYVSGNTIYF	TGTGCCTGGAGTCGGGGACAGGGGGGCTACGTTTCTGGAAACACCATATATTTT
NA	large	TRBJ2-1	TRBV11-2	CASSPGTIMGQFF	TGTGCCAGCAGCCCAGGGACCATAATGGGGCAGTTCTTC
NA	NA	TRBJ1-2	TRBV7-8	CASSSSGTYGYTF	TGTGCCAGCAGCTCCTCCGGGACCTATGGCTACACCTTC
NA	once	TRBJ1-4	TRBV15	CATSRDRGGEKLFF	TGTGCCACCAGCAGAGATCGAGGAGGAGAAAAACTGTTTTTT
NA	NA	TRBJ2-1	TRBV5-1	CASSLGVTVGDEQFF	TGCGCCAGCAGCTTGGGCGTAACGGTCGGGGATGAGCAGTTCTTC
NA	NA	TRBJ2-7	TRBV18	CASSPGIHDEQYF	TGTGCCAGCTCACCGGGGATCCATGACGAGCAGTACTTC